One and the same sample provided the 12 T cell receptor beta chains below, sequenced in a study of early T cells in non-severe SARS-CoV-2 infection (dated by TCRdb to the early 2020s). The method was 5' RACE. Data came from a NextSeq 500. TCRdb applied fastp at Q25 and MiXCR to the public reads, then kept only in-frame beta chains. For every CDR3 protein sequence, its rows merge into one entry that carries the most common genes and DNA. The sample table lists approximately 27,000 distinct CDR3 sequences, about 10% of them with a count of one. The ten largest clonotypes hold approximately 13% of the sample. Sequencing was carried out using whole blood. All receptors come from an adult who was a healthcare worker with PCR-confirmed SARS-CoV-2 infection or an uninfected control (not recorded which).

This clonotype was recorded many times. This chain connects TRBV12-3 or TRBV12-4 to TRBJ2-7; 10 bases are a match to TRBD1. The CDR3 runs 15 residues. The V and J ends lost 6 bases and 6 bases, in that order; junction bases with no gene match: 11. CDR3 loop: CASRNRQGADSEQYF. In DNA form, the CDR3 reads TGTGCCAGCAGAAACCGACAGGGGGCAGATAGCGAGCAGTACTTC.

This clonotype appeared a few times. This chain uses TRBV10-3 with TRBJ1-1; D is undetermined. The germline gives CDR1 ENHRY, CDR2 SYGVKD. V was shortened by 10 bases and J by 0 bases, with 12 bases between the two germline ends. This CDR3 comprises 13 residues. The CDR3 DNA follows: TGTGCCACAACTTTTAACATGAACACTGAAGCTTTCTTT. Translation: CATTFNMNTEAFF.

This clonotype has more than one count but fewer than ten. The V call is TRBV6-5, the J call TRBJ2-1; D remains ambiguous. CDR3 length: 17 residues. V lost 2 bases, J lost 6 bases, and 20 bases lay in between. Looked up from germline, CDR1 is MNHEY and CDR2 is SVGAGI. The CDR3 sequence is CASSYVFRPPNINEQFF. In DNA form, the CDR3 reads TGTGCCAGCAGTTACGTGTTCCGGCCCCCCAATATCAATGAGCAGTTCTTC.

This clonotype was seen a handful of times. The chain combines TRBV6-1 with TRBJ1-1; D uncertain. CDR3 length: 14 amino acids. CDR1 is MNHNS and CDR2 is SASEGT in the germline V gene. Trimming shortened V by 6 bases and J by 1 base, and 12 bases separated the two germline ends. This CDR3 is CASSMKPQNTEAFF. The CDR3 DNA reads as TGTGCCAGCAGCATGAAGCCCCAGAACACTGAAGCTTTCTTT.

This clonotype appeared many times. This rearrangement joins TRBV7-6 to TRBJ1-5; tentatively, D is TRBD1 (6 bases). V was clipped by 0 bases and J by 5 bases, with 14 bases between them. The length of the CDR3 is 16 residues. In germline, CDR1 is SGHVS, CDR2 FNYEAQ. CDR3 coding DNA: TGTGCCAGCAGCTTAGCCTGGTCCGGGGGCGATCAGCCCCAGCATTTT. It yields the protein CASSLAWSGGDQPQHF.

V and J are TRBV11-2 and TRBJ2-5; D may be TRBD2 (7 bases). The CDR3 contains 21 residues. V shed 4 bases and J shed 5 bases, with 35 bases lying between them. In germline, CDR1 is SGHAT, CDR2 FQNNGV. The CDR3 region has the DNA TGTGCCAGCAGCTACTTTACCCTCGTGTCGCAGGAACGGGGGGCCCAGGAGACCCAGTACTTC. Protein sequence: CASSYFTLVSQERGAQETQYF.

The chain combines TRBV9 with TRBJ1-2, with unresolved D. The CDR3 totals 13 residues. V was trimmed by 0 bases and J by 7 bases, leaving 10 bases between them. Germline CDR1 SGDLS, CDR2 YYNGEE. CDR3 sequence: CASSVEYYSGYTF. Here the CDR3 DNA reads TGTGCCAGCAGCGTAGAGTATTATTCTGGCTACACCTTC.

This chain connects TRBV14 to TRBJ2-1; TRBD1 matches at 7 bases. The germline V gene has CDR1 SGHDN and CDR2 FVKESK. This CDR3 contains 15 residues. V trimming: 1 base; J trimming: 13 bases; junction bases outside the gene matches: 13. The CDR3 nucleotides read TGTGCCAGCAGCCAAGCCCCCTTAGACAGGGTTTCACAGTTCTTC. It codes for CASSQAPLDRVSQFF.

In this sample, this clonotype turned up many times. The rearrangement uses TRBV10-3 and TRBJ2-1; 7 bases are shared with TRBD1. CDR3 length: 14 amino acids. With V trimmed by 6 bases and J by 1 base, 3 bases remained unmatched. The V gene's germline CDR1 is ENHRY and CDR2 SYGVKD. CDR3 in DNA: TGTGCCATCAGCCCGGGACAGTCCTACAATGAGCAGTTCTTC. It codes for CAISPGQSYNEQFF.

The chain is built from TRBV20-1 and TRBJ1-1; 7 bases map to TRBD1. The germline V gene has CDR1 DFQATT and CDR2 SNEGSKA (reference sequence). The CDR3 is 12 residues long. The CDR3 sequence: CNADRTNTEAFF. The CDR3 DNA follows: TGCAATGCGGACAGGACTAACACTGAAGCTTTCTTT.

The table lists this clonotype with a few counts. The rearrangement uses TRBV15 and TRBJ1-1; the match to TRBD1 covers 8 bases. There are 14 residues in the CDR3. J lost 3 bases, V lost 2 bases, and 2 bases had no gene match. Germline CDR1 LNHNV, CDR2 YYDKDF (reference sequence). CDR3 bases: TGTGCCACCAGCAGAAAGACAGGGGACACTGAAGCTTTCTTT. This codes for CATSRKTGDTEAFF.

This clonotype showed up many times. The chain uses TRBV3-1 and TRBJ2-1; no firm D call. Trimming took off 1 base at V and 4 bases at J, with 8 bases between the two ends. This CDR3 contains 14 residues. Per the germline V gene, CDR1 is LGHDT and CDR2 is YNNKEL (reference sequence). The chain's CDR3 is CASSQGSLYNEQFF. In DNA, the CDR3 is TGTGCCAGCAGCCAAGGATCCCTTTACAATGAGCAGTTCTTC.